This TCR beta chain was sequenced for a study of regulatory T cells in long-lasting Graves disease. Study-wide findings and caveats: In persistent patients, shared public clonotypes (roughly 2,700) outnumbered those in new patients (about 970). Persistent cases favored TRBV28, TRBJ1-2 and TRBJ2-5.

This clonotype was seen a handful of times. Its specificity is unknown. Time point meaning: newly diagnosed GD, antithyroid drugs for less than 3 months. RNA from PBMCs was the source of the TCR library. V lost 3 bases to trimming and J lost 6 bases; unmatched junction nucleotides: 6. CDR3 length: 15 amino acids. Germline loops: CDR1 LNHDA, CDR2 SQIVND (reference sequence). Through Arm-PCR of CDR3 regions and iRepertoire HTBI primers, TCR beta libraries were built. In the authors' methods: Overall, samples carried around 60 TRBV and about 14 TRBJ segments. MiXCR was run by TCRdb on the multiplex PCR reads, yielding one entry per CDR3 protein. These V and J calls are TCRdb output, not the study's own analysis. This table holds approximately 400,000 distinct CDR3 sequences, 15% found once. The data also belong to a second study, concerning T cells in Graves' hyperthyroidism and ophthalmopathy. That paper notes: In the first-round RT-PCR of the TCR CDR3, the HTBI primer set was used.

The rearrangement joins TRBV19 to TRBJ2-1; 9 bases map to TRBD2. The receptor was derived from a woman in her 30s with Graves disease. The sample in question was peripheral blood mononuclear cells (PBMCs), obtained at new diagnosis, from a patient treated with antithyroid drugs. This CDR3 reads CASSIGAGGANEQFF. The DNA of the CDR3 is TGTGCCAGTAGTATCGGGGCGGGAGGGGCCAATGAGCAGTTCTTC.